A selection of T cell receptor beta chains follows, all from one sample in a study of human T cells and chemical hapten exposure. One entry per CDR3 protein results from TCRdb running MiXCR on the RACE reads. The sample gives approximately 120,000 distinct CDR3 sequences, roughly 9% of which show up once; about 3% is in the top ten. This material consisted of whole blood, taken in connection with sensitization to the hapten diphenylcyclopropenone (DPC). The receptors were gathered from a woman between 40 and 50 years old with alopecia areata. Some clones in this sample may be carry-over from other donors' samples. Both conserved end residues are part of each CDR3. A D gene is named only where the DNA matches it firmly. Clone size is stated in some rows and not others, as once, few, many or a class when expanded.

j_gene	v_gene	d_gene	abundance	CDR3aa	CDR3nt
TRBJ2-1	TRBV28	TRBD1	few	CASRDRGQRDEQFF	TGTGCCAGCAGAGACAGGGGGCAAAGGGATGAGCAGTTCTTC
TRBJ2-6	TRBV6-6	.	many	CASSYSKTGSGANVLTF	TGTGCCAGCAGTTACTCGAAAACGGGGTCTGGGGCCAACGTCCTGACTTTC
TRBJ1-5	TRBV9	.	many	CASSGQDNQPQHF	TGTGCCAGCAGCGGACAGGACAATCAGCCCCAGCATTTT
TRBJ2-3	TRBV7-3	.	.	CASTLGHSVTDTQYF	TGTGCCAGCACCCTCGGCCACAGCGTCACAGATACGCAGTATTTT
TRBJ1-2	TRBV10-3	.	many	CAISESNGGSYTF	TGTGCCATCAGTGAAAGTAATGGGGGGAGCTACACCTTC
TRBJ2-1	TRBV10-3	.	many	CAISETARGHEQFF	TGCGCCATCAGTGAGACGGCCCGGGGTCATGAGCAGTTCTTC
TRBJ1-1	TRBV12-3/TRBV12-4	.	few	CASSIQFRPGAYTEAFF	TGTGCCAGCAGTATCCAATTCAGACCCGGGGCCTACACTGAAGCTTTCTTT
TRBJ2-2	TRBV20-1	TRBD1	.	CSAYRGPTGELFF	TGCAGTGCCTACAGGGGGCCCACCGGGGAGCTGTTTTTT
TRBJ2-5	TRBV24-1	.	many	CATSDPRQIRETQYF	TGTGCCACCAGTGACCCCCGACAGATCCGGGAGACCCAGTACTTC
TRBJ2-4	TRBV11-2	.	few	CASSRGEVYHIQYF	TGTGCCAGCAGCCGAGGGGAAGTATATCACATTCAGTACTTC
TRBJ2-7	TRBV29-1	TRBD1	few	CSVETPGQGYEQYF	TGCAGCGTTGAGACACCGGGACAGGGCTACGAGCAGTACTTC
TRBJ1-5	TRBV20-1	.	many	CSAARDTYQPQHF	TGCAGTGCTGCTCGGGACACTTATCAGCCCCAGCATTTT
TRBJ2-1	TRBV29-1	.	.	CSAHAYNEQFF	TGCAGCGCCCATGCCTACAATGAGCAGTTCTTC
TRBJ2-2	TRBV29-1	.	few	CSVWIDLNTGELFF	TGCAGCGTTTGGATCGACCTGAACACCGGGGAGCTGTTTTTT
TRBJ2-3	TRBV20-1	TRBD2	.	CSALLAGVSTDTQYF	TGCAGTGCCCTACTAGCGGGGGTGAGCACAGATACGCAGTATTTT
TRBJ1-1	TRBV30	.	few	CAWVASDSWTTEAFF	TGTGCCTGGGTGGCCTCGGACAGTTGGACCACTGAAGCTTTCTTT
TRBJ2-7	TRBV20-1	TRBD2	many	CSALSGGIWEQYF	TGCAGTGCTCTGAGCGGGGGGATTTGGGAGCAGTACTTC
TRBJ2-7	TRBV10-2	TRBD1	few	CASSEPGQGAYEQYF	TGCGCCAGCAGTGAACCCGGACAGGGGGCCTACGAGCAGTACTTC
TRBJ1-6	TRBV7-3	.	many	CASSEPNSPLHF	TGTGCCAGCAGCGAGCCTAATTCACCCCTCCACTTT
TRBJ2-7	TRBV4-2	.	.	CASSVQGEQYF	TGTGCCAGCAGCGTACAGGGCGAGCAGTACTTC
TRBJ2-7	TRBV9	.	.	CASSVGGGHTYEQYF	TGTGCCAGCAGCGTAGGAGGGGGGCACACCTACGAGCAGTACTTC
TRBJ1-5	TRBV6-5	.	many	CASSPSKTENSNQPQHF	TGTGCCAGCAGCCCCTCGAAGACAGAGAATAGCAATCAGCCCCAGCATTTT
TRBJ1-1	TRBV10-2	.	.	CASMRGGATTEAFF	TGCGCCAGCATGAGGGGGGGGGCGACCACTGAAGCTTTCTTT
TRBJ2-7	TRBV4-3	.	many	CASSPGGVDYEQYF	TGCGCCAGCAGCCCCGGCGGGGTAGACTACGAGCAGTACTTC
TRBJ2-6	TRBV12-3/TRBV12-4	.	.	CASSFGLPGANVLTF	TGTGCCAGCAGTTTCGGGTTACCTGGGGCCAACGTCCTGACTTTC
TRBJ2-4	TRBV7-9	.	many	CASSPLRALAKNIQYF	TGTGCCAGCAGCCCGCTCAGGGCACTAGCCAAAAACATTCAGTACTTC
TRBJ2-7	TRBV7-9	.	.	CASSLGGGGSEQYF	TGTGCCAGCAGCTTAGGAGGGGGAGGAAGCGAGCAGTACTTC
TRBJ2-1	TRBV25-1	TRBD2	.	CASSEFGGGVDNEQFF	TGTGCCAGCAGTGAATTTGGGGGGGGAGTGGACAATGAGCAGTTCTTC
TRBJ1-2	TRBV5-6	TRBD1	many	CASSYGTGGGYTF	TGTGCCAGCAGCTACGGGACAGGGGGCGGCTACACCTTC
TRBJ1-5	TRBV5-5	.	few	CASSLYTGSRNQPQHF	TGTGCCAGCAGCTTGTATACAGGGAGTCGCAATCAGCCCCAGCATTTT
TRBJ2-6	TRBV7-2	.	.	CASSLSVAGANVLTF	TGTGCCAGCAGCTTATCGGTCGCTGGGGCCAACGTCCTGACTTTC
TRBJ1-1	TRBV20-1	TRBD1	many	CSAPSLRTGGANTEAFF	TGCAGTGCTCCCTCGCTCCGGACAGGGGGCGCAAACACTGAAGCTTTCTTT
TRBJ1-2	TRBV7-9	.	few	CASSKDAYGYTF	TGTGCCAGCAGCAAAGACGCCTATGGCTACACCTTC
TRBJ1-1	TRBV12-3/TRBV12-4	.	.	CASSLGWTEAFF	TGTGCCAGCAGTTTGGGGTGGACTGAAGCTTTCTTT
TRBJ2-3	TRBV5-1	.	many	CASSPGGTDTQYF	TGCGCCAGCAGCCCAGGGGGCACAGATACGCAGTATTTT
TRBJ1-5	TRBV12-3/TRBV12-4	.	many	CASRLAGVEQPQHF	TGTGCCAGCAGGCTAGCAGGGGTAGAACAGCCCCAGCATTTT
TRBJ1-1	TRBV20-1	.	.	CSAGHLGNTEAFF	TGCAGTGCTGGGCACCTAGGGAACACTGAAGCTTTCTTT
TRBJ1-5	TRBV7-2	.	.	CASSLDAGVQPQHF	TGTGCCAGCAGCTTAGATGCAGGGGTTCAGCCCCAGCATTTT
TRBJ1-5	TRBV12-3/TRBV12-4	.	many	CASSPPWDGSNQPQHF	TGTGCCAGCAGTCCACCATGGGACGGAAGCAATCAGCCCCAGCATTTT
TRBJ2-1	TRBV29-1	.	many	CSVEDLPDRGRGYNEQFF	TGCAGCGTTGAAGATCTTCCGGACCGCGGTAGGGGGTACAATGAGCAGTTCTTC
TRBJ2-3	TRBV5-1	.	few	CASSLDSSTDTQYF	TGCGCCAGCAGCTTGGACAGTAGCACAGATACGCAGTATTTT
TRBJ2-2	TRBV6-2/TRBV6-3	.	few	CASRGETGELFF	TGTGCCAGCAGAGGGGAGACCGGGGAGCTGTTTTTT